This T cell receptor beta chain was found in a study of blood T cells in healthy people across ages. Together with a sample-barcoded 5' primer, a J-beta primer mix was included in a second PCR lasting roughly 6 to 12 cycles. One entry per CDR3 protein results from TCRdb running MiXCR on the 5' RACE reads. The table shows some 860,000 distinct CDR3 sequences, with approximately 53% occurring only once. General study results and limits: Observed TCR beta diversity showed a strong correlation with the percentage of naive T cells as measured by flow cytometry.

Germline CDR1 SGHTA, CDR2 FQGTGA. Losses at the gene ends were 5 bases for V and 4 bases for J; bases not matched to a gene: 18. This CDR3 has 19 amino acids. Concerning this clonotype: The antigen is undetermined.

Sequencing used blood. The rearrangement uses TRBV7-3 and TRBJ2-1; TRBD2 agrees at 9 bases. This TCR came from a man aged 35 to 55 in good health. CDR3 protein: CASSQRGLAGSGLYNEQFF. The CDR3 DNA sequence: TGTGCCAGCAGCCAGCGGGGACTAGCCGGTTCCGGGCTATACAATGAGCAGTTCTTC.